This T cell receptor (beta chain) was recorded in a study of T cell responses to AZD1222 COVID-19 vaccine. Some second doses came at about 4 weeks and others at about 12 weeks; these were pooled. Findings of the study overall: Receipt of two AZD1222 doses was followed by a rise in Spike-specific TCR breadth and depth. Vaccine-associated CD4 TCRs ranged over spike, dominating at 160-218 and 743-854.

Comments on this clone: Its antigen is not known.

Germline lookup yields CDR1 KGHDR and CDR2 SFDVKD. Trimming took 4 bases from V and 7 from J, leaving 3 bases between them. This CDR3 has 10 residues. Profiled with immunoSEQ multiplex PCR; TCRdb holds only in-frame clones, not every one. The sample includes about 140,000 clones, under 95% seen only once; the top ten take 1.9%. The material sequenced was peripheral blood, taken 28 days after the second AZD1222 dose. The source of this sequence is an adult who received the AZD1222 COVID-19 vaccine. This chain connects TRBV24-1 to TRBJ1-2; unclear D gene. In DNA, the CDR3 is TGTGCCACCAGTGAGTTTGGCTACACCTTC. The encoded protein is CATSEFGYTF.